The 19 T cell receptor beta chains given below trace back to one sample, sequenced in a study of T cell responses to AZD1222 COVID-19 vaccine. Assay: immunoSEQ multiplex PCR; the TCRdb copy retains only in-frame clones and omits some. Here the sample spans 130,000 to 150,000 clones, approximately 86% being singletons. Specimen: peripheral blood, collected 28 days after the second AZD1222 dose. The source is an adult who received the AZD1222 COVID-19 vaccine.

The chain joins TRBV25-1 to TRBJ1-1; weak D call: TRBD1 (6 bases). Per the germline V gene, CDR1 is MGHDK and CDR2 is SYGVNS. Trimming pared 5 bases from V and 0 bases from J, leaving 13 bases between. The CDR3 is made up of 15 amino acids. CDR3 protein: CASSNPTGMNTEAFF. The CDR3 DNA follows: TGTGCCAGCAGTAACCCTACAGGGATGAACACTGAAGCTTTCTTT. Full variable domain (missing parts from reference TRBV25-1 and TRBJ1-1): EADIYQTPRYLVIGTGKKITLECSQTMGHDKMYWYQQDPGMELHLIHYSYGVNSTEKGDLSSESTVSRIRTEHFPLTLESARPSHTSQYLCASSNPTGMNTEAFFGQGTRLTVV.

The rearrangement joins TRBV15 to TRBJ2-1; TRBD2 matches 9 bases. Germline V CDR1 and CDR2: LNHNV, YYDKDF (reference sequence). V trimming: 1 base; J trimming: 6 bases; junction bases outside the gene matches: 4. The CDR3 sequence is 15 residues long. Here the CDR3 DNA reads TGTGCCACCAGCAGAGGGGGGACTAGCAGCAATGAGCAGTTCTTC. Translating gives CATSRGGTSSNEQFF. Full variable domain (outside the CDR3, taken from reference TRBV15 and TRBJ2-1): DAMVIQNPRYQVTQFGKPVTLSCSQTLNHNVMYWYQQKSSQAPKLLFHYYDKDFNNEADTPDNFQSRRPNTSFCFLDIRSPGLGDTAMYLCATSRGGTSSNEQFFGPGTRLTVL.

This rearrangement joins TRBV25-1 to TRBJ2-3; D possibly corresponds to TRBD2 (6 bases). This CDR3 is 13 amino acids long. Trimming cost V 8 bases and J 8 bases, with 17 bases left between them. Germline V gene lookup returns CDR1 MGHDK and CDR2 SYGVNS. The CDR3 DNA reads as TGTGCCAGCCGTACGCTTAGCGGAAGTACGCAGTATTTT. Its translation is CASRTLSGSTQYF.

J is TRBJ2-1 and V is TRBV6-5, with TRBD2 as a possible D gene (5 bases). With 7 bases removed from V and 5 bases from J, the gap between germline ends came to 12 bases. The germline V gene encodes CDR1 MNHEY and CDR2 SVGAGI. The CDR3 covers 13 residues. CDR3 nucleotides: TGTGCCAGCACTTTAGAGGGCCACAATGAGCAGTTCTTC. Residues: CASTLEGHNEQFF.

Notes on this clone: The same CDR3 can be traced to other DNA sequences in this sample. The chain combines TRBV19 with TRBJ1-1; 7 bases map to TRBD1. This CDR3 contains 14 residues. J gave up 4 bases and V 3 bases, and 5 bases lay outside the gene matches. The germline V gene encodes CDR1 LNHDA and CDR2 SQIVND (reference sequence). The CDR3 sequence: CASSIGRGGTEAFF. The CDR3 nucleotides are TGTGCCAGTAGTATCGGCAGGGGGGGCACTGAAGCTTTCTTT.

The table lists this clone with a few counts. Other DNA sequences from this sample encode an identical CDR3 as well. As DNA, the CDR3 is TGTGCCAGTAGTATACTAGCGGGAGGCACAGATACGCAGTATTTT. It specifies CASSILAGGTDTQYF. This rearrangement joins TRBV19 to TRBJ2-3; 10 nucleotides agree with TRBD2. V was pared by 2 bases and J by 1 base, with 0 bases of the junction left unmatched. Germline CDR1 and CDR2: LNHDA and SQIVND (reference sequence). The CDR3 loop spans 15 amino acids.

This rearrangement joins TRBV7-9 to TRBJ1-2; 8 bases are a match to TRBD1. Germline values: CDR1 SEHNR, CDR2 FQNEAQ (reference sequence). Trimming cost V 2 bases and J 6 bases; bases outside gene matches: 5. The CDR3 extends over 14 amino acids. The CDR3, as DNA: TGTGCCAGCAGCTTATACACAGGGGGGGATGGCTACACCTTC. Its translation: CASSLYTGGDGYTF.

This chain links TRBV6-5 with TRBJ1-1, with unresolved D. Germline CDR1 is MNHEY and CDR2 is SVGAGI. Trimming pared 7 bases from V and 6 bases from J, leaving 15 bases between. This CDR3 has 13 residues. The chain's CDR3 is CASTPPGRPEAFF. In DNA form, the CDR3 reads TGTGCCAGCACCCCCCCGGGGAGGCCTGAAGCTTTCTTT.

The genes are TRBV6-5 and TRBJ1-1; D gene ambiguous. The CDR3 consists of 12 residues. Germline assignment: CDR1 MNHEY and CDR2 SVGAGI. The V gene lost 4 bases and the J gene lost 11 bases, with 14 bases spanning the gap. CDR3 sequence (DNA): TGTGCCAGCAGTTCCGTAGACCGGGCGGCTTTCTTT. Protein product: CASSSVDRAAFF.

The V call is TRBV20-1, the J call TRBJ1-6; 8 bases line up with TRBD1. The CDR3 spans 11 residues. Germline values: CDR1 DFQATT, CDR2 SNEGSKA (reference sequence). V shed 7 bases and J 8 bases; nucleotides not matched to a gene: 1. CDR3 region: CSVTGDSPLHF. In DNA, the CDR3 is TGCAGTGTGACAGGGGATTCACCCCTCCACTTT.

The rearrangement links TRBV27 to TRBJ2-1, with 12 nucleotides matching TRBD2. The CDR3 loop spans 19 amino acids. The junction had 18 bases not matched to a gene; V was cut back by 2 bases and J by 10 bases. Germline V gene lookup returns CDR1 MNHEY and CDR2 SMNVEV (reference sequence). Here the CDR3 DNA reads TGTGCCAGCAGTTTAACTTCGACTAGCGGGAGTAGGGTCCTTGGGGAGCAGTTCTTC. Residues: CASSLTSTSGSRVLGEQFF.

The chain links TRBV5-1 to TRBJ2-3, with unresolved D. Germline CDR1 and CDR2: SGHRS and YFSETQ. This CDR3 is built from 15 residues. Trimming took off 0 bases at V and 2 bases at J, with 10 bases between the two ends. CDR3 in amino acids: CASSLAGLNTDTQYF. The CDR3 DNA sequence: TGCGCCAGCAGCTTGGCGGGCCTCAACACAGATACGCAGTATTTT.

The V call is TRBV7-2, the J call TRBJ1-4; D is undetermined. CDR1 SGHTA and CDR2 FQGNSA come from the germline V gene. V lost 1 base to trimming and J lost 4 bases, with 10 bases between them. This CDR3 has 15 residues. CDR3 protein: CASSLDPAVNEKLFF. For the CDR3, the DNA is TGTGCCAGCAGCTTAGATCCAGCAGTTAATGAAAAACTGTTTTTT. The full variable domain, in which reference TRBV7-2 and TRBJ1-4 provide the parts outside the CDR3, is GAGVSQSPSNKVTEKGKDVELRCDPISGHTALYWYRQSLGQGLEFLIYFQGNSAPDKSGLPSDRFSAERTGGSVSTLTIQRTQQEDSAVYLCASSLDPAVNEKLFFGSGTQLSVL.

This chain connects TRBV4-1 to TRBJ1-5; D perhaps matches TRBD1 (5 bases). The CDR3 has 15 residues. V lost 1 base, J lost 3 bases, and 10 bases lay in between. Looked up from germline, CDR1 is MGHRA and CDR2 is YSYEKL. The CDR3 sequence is CASSQVVGVNQPQHF. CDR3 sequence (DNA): TGCGCCAGCAGCCAAGTAGTAGGGGTCAATCAGCCCCAGCATTTT.

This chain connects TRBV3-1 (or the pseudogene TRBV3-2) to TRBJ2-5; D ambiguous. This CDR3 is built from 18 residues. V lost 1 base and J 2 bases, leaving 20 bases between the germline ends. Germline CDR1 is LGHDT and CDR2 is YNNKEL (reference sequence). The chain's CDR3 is CASSQVLDATTPQETQYF. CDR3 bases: TGTGCCAGCAGCCAAGTTCTCGACGCTACAACCCCTCAAGAGACCCAGTACTTC.

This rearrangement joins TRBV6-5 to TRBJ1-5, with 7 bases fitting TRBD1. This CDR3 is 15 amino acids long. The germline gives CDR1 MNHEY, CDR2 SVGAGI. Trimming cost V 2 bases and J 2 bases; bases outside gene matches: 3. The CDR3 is CASSYSGTGNQPQHF. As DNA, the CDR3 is TGTGCCAGCAGTTACAGCGGGACAGGCAATCAGCCCCAGCATTTT.

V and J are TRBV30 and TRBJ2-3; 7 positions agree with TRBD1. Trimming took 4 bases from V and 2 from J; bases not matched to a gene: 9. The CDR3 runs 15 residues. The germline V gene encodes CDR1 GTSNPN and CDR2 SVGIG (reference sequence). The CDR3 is CAWTLDRAFTDTQYF. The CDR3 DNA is TGTGCCTGGACGCTTGACAGGGCCTTCACAGATACGCAGTATTTT.

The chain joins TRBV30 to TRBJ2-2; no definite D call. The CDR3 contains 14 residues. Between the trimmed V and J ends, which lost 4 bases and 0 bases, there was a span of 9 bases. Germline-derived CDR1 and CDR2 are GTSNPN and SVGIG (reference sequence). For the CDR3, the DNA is TGTGCCTGGAAAATTAAACCGAACACCGGGGAGCTGTTTTTT. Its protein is CAWKIKPNTGELFF. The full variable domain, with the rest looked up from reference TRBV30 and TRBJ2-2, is SQTIHQWPATLVQPVGSPLSLECTVEGTSNPNLYWYRQAAGRGLQLLFYSVGIGQISSEVPQNLSASRPQDRQFILSSKKLLLSDSGFYLCAWKIKPNTGELFFGEGSRLTVL.

CDR3 in amino acids: CASSPVGNSYEQYF. The CDR3 nucleotides are TGTGCCAGCTCACCAGTCGGGAACTCCTACGAGCAGTACTTC. This rearrangement joins TRBV18 to TRBJ2-7; maybe TRBD2 (5 bases). This CDR3 spans 14 amino acids. Trimming shortened V by 2 bases and J by 0 bases, and 8 bases separated the two germline ends. Germline lookup yields CDR1 KGHSH and CDR2 LQKENI.